The 29 T cell receptor beta chains listed next were all sequenced from one sample in a study of early T cells in non-severe SARS-CoV-2 infection. Using its own MiXCR run on the 5' RACE reads, TCRdb lists one record per CDR3 protein. Of some 57,000 distinct CDR3 sequences in the sample, over 9.5% were seen once. Material: whole blood. These receptors originate from an adult who was a healthcare worker with PCR-confirmed SARS-CoV-2 infection or an uninfected control (not recorded which).

The chain uses TRBV3-1 and TRBJ2-3; tentative D call: TRBD1 (6 bases). The CDR3 contains 17 residues. Germline V gene data show CDR1 as LGHDT and CDR2 as YNNKEL (reference sequence). The ends were cut back, 3 bases at V and 2 bases at J, with 18 bases in the middle. Here the CDR3 reads CASSHATRDTFTDTQYF. Here the CDR3 DNA reads TGTGCCAGCAGCCACGCCACCCGGGACACCTTCACAGATACGCAGTATTTT.

At least ten counts were recorded for this clonotype. The rearrangement joins TRBV11-2 to TRBJ2-7; 9 bases map to TRBD1. With 4 bases clipped from V and 2 bases from J, the junction kept 6 bases outside the gene matches. CDR1 is SGHAT, CDR2 FQNNGV, per germline. The CDR3 covers 15 residues. In DNA form, the CDR3 reads TGTGCCAGCAGCTCCGTCCGGGACAGGGCCTACGAGCAGTACTTC. As protein: CASSSVRDRAYEQYF.

This clonotype occurred many times. The V gene is TRBV29-1, the J gene TRBJ2-1, with 7 bases matching TRBD2. The trim removed 1 base at V and 5 bases at J, leaving 5 bases unmatched. The CDR3 has 14 amino acids. CDR1 is SQVTM, CDR2 ANQGSEA, per germline. The CDR3 reads CSVEGAGAHNEQFF. CDR3 sequence (DNA): TGCAGCGTTGAAGGGGCGGGAGCGCACAATGAGCAGTTCTTC.

This clonotype was observed a handful of times. The chain links TRBV21-1 to TRBJ2-7; TRBD1, the table's D call, was not compared with the DNA. TRBV21-1 is tagged as a pseudogene. The CDR3 extends over 12 amino acids. The CDR3 DNA reads as TGTGCCAGTGGGACAGTTCCCTACGAGCAGTACTTC. Its translation: CASGTVPYEQYF.

This rearrangement joins TRBV5-6 to TRBJ1-2, with D possibly matching TRBD1 (5 bases). CDR1 and CDR2 from the germline V gene are SGHDT and YYEEEE. The CDR3 covers 13 residues. Trimming took 0 bases from V and 7 from J, leaving 10 bases between them. This CDR3 is CASSLARDAGYTF. CDR3 DNA sequence: TGTGCCAGCAGCTTGGCCAGGGACGCTGGCTACACCTTC.

Ten or more counts support this clonotype. V is TRBV7-8 and J is TRBJ2-3; D not certain. Looked up from germline, CDR1 is SGHVS and CDR2 is FQNEAQ. There are 14 residues in the CDR3. Trimming shortened V by 5 bases and J by 6 bases, and 15 bases separated the two germline ends. CDR3 in DNA: TGTGCCAGCAGCATCGGCCCCGTCAGGGATACGCAGTATTTT. It yields the protein CASSIGPVRDTQYF.

In this sample, this clonotype turned up many times. V gene TRBV6-6 combines with J gene TRBJ1-4, with 9 bases identical to TRBD1. V lost 2 bases, J lost 7 bases, and 5 bases stayed unmatched. The CDR3 spans 15 residues. Germline V gene data show CDR1 as MNHNY and CDR2 as SVGAGI (reference sequence). CDR3 residues: CASSYGQGLREKLFF. The CDR3 region has the DNA TGTGCCAGCAGTTACGGACAGGGGCTGCGTGAAAAACTGTTTTTT.

The J gene is TRBJ2-7, the V gene TRBV27, with D possibly being TRBD1 or TRBD2 (5 bases each). V was clipped by 7 bases and J by 7 bases, with 29 bases between them. The CDR3 is made up of 17 amino acids. Germline CDR1 and CDR2: MNHEY and SMNVEV (reference sequence). This CDR3 reads CASKLNEEPGPRGEQYF. The CDR3 nucleotides are TGTGCCAGCAAGCTCAACGAGGAGCCGGGACCACGAGGGGAGCAGTACTTC.

This clonotype was seen only once. J is TRBJ2-7 and V is TRBV2; D might be TRBD1 (6 bases). The CDR3 sequence is 15 residues long. Germline CDR1 is SNHLY and CDR2 is FYNNEI. V gave up 0 bases and J gave up 6 bases, with 15 bases separating them. The CDR3 loop is CASSEAQIGGLEQYF. CDR3 coding DNA: TGTGCCAGCAGTGAAGCCCAGATTGGGGGCCTCGAGCAGTACTTC.

The V and J genes are TRBV5-4 and TRBJ2-1, with D hard to call. Germline CDR1 reads SGHNT; CDR2 reads YYREEE (reference sequence). Trimming left V 2 bases short and J 2 bases short, with 8 bases between. The CDR3 runs to 14 residues. In DNA, the CDR3 is TGTGCCAGCAGCTTCTTGGGTACCTACAATGAGCAGTTCTTC. Amino acids: CASSFLGTYNEQFF.

The V and J genes are TRBV3-1 and TRBJ2-3, with 10 bases fitting TRBD2. Germline CDR1 and CDR2: LGHDT and YNNKEL (reference sequence). V dropped 0 bases and J dropped 4; count of bases not matched to a gene: 7. The CDR3 totals 17 residues. CDR3 residues: CASSQDHLAGVSDTQYF. The CDR3 DNA follows: TGTGCCAGCAGCCAAGATCATCTAGCGGGAGTTTCAGATACGCAGTATTTT.

On this clonotype itself: A much larger clone differs from this one at a single base, so this may be a read error. The genes are TRBV6-1 and TRBJ1-2; weak D call: TRBD1 (5 bases). With 6 bases removed from V and 1 base from J, the gap between germline ends came to 6 bases. Germline loops: CDR1 MNHNS, CDR2 SASEGT. This CDR3 region has 12 residues. CDR3 nucleotides: TGTGCCAGCAGGGGACTTAACTATGGCTACACCTTC. It specifies CASRGLNYGYTF.

The chain uses TRBV5-5 and TRBJ1-5; D is unclear. This CDR3 spans 16 amino acids. V was trimmed by 1 base and J by 0 bases, leaving 11 bases between them. Germline lookup yields CDR1 SGHKS and CDR2 YYEKEE (reference sequence). CDR3 sequence (DNA): TGTGCCAGCAGCTTGAGCTCCAGCCCTAGCAATCAGCCCCAGCATTTT. As protein: CASSLSSSPSNQPQHF.

In this sample, this clonotype turned up many times. The gene calls are TRBV12-3 or TRBV12-4 and TRBJ1-4; D is uncertain. V was shortened by 1 base and J by 8 bases, with 14 bases between the two germline ends. This CDR3 region has 15 residues. CDR3 sequence: CASSLEDDTREKLFF. CDR3 DNA: TGTGCCAGCAGTTTAGAGGATGATACACGGGAAAAACTGTTTTTT.

This clonotype was seen repeatedly, ten times or more. This chain links TRBV28 with TRBJ1-1; 7 nucleotides line up with TRBD1. Germline loops: CDR1 MDHEN, CDR2 SYDVKM. CDR3 length: 14 amino acids. The V gene end was trimmed by 8 bases and the J gene end by 0 bases; junction bases not matched to a gene: 6. CDR3 residues: CASVEGAMNTEAFF. The CDR3 DNA follows: TGTGCCAGCGTTGAGGGGGCGATGAACACTGAAGCTTTCTTT.

This clonotype has a count of ten or more. V usage is TRBV29-1 and J usage is TRBJ1-1, with 8 bases matching TRBD1. Germline CDR1 and CDR2: SQVTM and ANQGSEA. The V and J ends lost 7 bases and 4 bases, in that order; junction bases with no gene match: 5. There are 12 residues in the CDR3. The CDR3 reads CSADRAATEAFF. The CDR3 nucleotides are TGCAGCGCGGACAGGGCGGCCACTGAAGCTTTCTTT.

This clonotype showed up many times. The chain uses TRBV7-2 and TRBJ2-3, with D tentatively TRBD1 (6 bases). Germline assignment: CDR1 SGHTA and CDR2 FQGNSA. The V gene lost 5 bases and the J gene lost 5 bases, with 11 bases spanning the gap. The CDR3 runs 13 residues. The CDR3: CASSPRGVDTQYF. CDR3 sequence (DNA): TGTGCCAGCAGCCCCAGGGGAGTAGATACGCAGTATTTT.

This clonotype was recorded many times. J is TRBJ2-5 and V is TRBV7-2, with a weak D call TRBD2 (7 bases). Germline assignment: CDR1 SGHTA and CDR2 FQGNSA. The CDR3 is 16 amino acids. V was shortened by 5 bases and J by 4 bases, with 20 bases between the two germline ends. The CDR3 DNA is TGTGCCAGCAGCCCCTTCTCTGCGGGGGCCTCAGAGACCCAGTACTTC. Its protein product is CASSPFSAGASETQYF.

This clonotype was counted between two and nine times. The chain links TRBV29-1 to TRBJ2-3; a possible D gene is TRBD1 (5 bases). In germline, CDR1 is SQVTM, CDR2 ANQGSEA. V was clipped by 5 bases and J by 3 bases, with 9 bases between them. This CDR3 region has 12 residues. The CDR3 is CSVRRGTDTQYF. The CDR3 bases are TGCAGCGTTAGAAGGGGAACAGATACGCAGTATTTT.

The J gene is TRBJ2-7, the V gene TRBV7-9, with 10 bases identical to TRBD1. The CDR3 has 15 residues. CDR1 and CDR2 from the germline V gene are SEHNR and FQNEAQ (reference sequence). J gave up 5 bases and V 6 bases, and 10 bases lay outside the gene matches. CDR3 protein: CASRPPGQGTHEQYF. The CDR3 bases are TGTGCCAGCAGGCCCCCGGGACAGGGGACCCACGAGCAGTACTTC.

This chain links TRBV9 with TRBJ2-1; 13 nucleotides line up with TRBD2. The CDR3 runs to 14 residues. Germline V gives CDR1 SGDLS, CDR2 YYNGEE. Trimming took 4 bases from V and 9 from J; bases not matched to a gene: 4. CDR3 nucleotides: TGTGCCAGCAGCACGAGACTAGCGGGGGGTGAGCAGTTCTTC. Its translation: CASSTRLAGGEQFF.

This clonotype was recorded many times. This chain joins TRBV6-6 and TRBJ2-1, with 9 bases aligning to TRBD2. The CDR3 has 17 residues. V shed 6 bases and J 1 base; nucleotides not matched to a gene: 10. Germline V gene lookup returns CDR1 MNHNY and CDR2 SVGAGI (reference sequence). The CDR3 DNA reads as TGTGCCAGCAGCCCATTCGGGCTAGCGGGGTCCTACAATGAGCAGTTCTTC. Its protein product is CASSPFGLAGSYNEQFF.

This chain links TRBV10-3 with TRBJ2-5; 9 nucleotides match TRBD2. Trimming at V came to 5 bases and at J to 5 bases, leaving 6 bases not matched to a gene. From germline, CDR1 is ENHRY and CDR2 SYGVKD. The CDR3 spans 14 residues. The CDR3, as DNA: TGTGCCATCAGTCCGGCGGGAGGGCTGGAGACCCAGTACTTC. Its protein product is CAISPAGGLETQYF.

V and J are TRBV29-1 and TRBJ2-7, with 9 bases aligning to TRBD1. CDR1 is SQVTM, CDR2 ANQGSEA, per germline. J was trimmed by 5 bases and V by 3 bases; bases with no gene match: 8. The CDR3 has 14 residues. The CDR3 here is CSVERDRASHEQYF. The CDR3 DNA is TGCAGCGTTGAGAGGGACAGGGCGAGCCACGAGCAGTACTTC.

This clonotype was observed many times. The chain carries TRBV14 and TRBJ2-1; D remains ambiguous. V lost 3 bases, J lost 4 bases, and 22 bases lay in between. In germline, CDR1 is SGHDN, CDR2 FVKESK. The CDR3 sequence is 18 residues long. In DNA, the CDR3 is TGTGCCAGCAGCCAGCCAAAGTTTTCGAAGGTACCGTACAATGAGCAGTTCTTC. It encodes CASSQPKFSKVPYNEQFF. Based on the CDR3 plus reference TRBV14 and TRBJ2-1, the full variable domain is EAGVTQFPSHSVIEKGQTVTLRCDPISGHDNLYWYRRVMGKEIKFLLHFVKESKQDESGMPNNRFLAERTGGTYSTLKVQPAELEDSGVYFCASSQPKFSKVPYNEQFFGPGTRLTVL.

The V and J genes are TRBV10-3 and TRBJ2-7; a possible D gene is TRBD1 (5 bases). Germline lookup yields CDR1 ENHRY and CDR2 SYGVKD. The V gene lost 5 bases and the J gene lost 2 bases, with 13 bases spanning the gap. The CDR3 is 14 amino acids. CDR3 amino acids: CAISSRTDTYEQYF. As DNA, the CDR3 is TGTGCCATCAGTAGCCGGACGGACACCTACGAGCAGTACTTC.

This clonotype was seen a handful of times. V gene TRBV20-1 combines with J gene TRBJ2-6; no clear D gene. V dropped 5 bases and J dropped 1 base, with 9 bases sitting between them. The germline gives CDR1 DFQATT, CDR2 SNEGSKA (reference sequence). This CDR3 has 14 amino acids. For the CDR3, the DNA is TGCAGTGCTGAGGACCCTTCTGGGGCCAACGTCCTGACTTTC. This sequence encodes CSAEDPSGANVLTF.

This clonotype was seen many times. The chain has TRBV4-3 and TRBJ2-4; D is tentatively TRBD1 or TRBD2 (6 bases each). Germline V gene lookup returns CDR1 LGHNA and CDR2 YSLEER. The V gene lost 0 bases and the J gene lost 0 bases, with 18 bases spanning the gap. The CDR3 runs to 19 residues. The CDR3 DNA is TGCGCCAGCAGCCAAGAGCGACGTTTCGGGGGCTTAGCCAAAAACATTCAGTACTTC. This codes for CASSQERRFGGLAKNIQYF.

This clonotype has a handful of counts. The genes are TRBV7-2 and TRBJ2-3; 7 nucleotides agree with TRBD2. After removal of 0 bases from V and 3 bases from J, the junction contained 3 bases not matched to a gene. CDR1 and CDR2 (germline): SGHTA, FQGNSA. The CDR3 consists of 15 residues. The CDR3 sequence: CASSLAGGITDTQYF. As DNA, the CDR3 is TGTGCCAGCAGCTTAGCGGGAGGGATAACAGATACGCAGTATTTT. The entire variable domain, with the rest obtained from reference TRBV7-2 and TRBJ2-3, is as follows: GAGVSQSPSNKVTEKGKDVELRCDPISGHTALYWYRQSLGQGLEFLIYFQGNSAPDKSGLPSDRFSAERTGGSVSTLTIQRTQQEDSAVYLCASSLAGGITDTQYFGPGTRLTVL.